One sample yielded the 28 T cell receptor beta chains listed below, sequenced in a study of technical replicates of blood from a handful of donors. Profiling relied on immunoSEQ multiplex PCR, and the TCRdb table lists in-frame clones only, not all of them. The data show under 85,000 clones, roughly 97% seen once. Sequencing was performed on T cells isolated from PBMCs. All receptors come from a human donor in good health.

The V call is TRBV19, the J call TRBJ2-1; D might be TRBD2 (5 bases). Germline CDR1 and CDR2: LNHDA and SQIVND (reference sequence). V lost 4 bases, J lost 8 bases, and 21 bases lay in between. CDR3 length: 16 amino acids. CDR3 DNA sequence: TGTGCCAGTAGTACTATAGGAGAGGCGAAGAGGGATGAGCAGTTCTTC. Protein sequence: CASSTIGEAKRDEQFF.

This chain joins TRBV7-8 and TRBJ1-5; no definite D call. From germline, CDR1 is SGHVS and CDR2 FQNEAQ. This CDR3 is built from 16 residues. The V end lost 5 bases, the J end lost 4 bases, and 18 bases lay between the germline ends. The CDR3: CASSLTYSSGNQPQHF. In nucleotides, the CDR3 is TGTGCCAGCAGCCTTACGTATTCTTCGGGAAATCAGCCCCAGCATTTT. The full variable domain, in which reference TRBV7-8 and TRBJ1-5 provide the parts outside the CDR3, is GAGVSQSPRYKVAKRGQDVALRCDPISGHVSLFWYQQALGQGPEFLTYFQNEAQLDKSGLPSDRFFAERPEGSVSTLKIQRTQQEDSAVYLCASSLTYSSGNQPQHFGDGTRLSIL.

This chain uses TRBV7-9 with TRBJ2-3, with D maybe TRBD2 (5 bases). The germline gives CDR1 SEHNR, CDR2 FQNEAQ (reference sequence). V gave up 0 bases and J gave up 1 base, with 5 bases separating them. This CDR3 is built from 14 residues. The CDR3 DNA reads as TGTGCCAGCAGCTTAGCTAGCGGCACAGATACGCAGTATTTT. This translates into CASSLASGTDTQYF.

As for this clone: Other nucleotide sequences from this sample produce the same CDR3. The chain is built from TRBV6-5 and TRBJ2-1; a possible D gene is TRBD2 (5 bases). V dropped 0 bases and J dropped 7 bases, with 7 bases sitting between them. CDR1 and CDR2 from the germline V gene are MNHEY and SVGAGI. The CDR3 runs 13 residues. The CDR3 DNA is TGTGCCAGCAGTTACTCTACGGGAAATGAGCAGTTCTTC. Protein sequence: CASSYSTGNEQFF.

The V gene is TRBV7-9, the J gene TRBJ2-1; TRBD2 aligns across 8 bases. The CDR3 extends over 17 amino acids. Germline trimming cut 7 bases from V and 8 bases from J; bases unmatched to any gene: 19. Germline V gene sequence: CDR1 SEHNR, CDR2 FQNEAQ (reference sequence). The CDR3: CASTLRTAGGQRDEQFF. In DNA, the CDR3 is TGTGCCAGCACTCTCAGGACGGCGGGAGGACAAAGGGATGAGCAGTTCTTC. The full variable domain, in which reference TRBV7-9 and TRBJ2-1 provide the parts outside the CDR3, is DTGVSQNPRHKITKRGQNVTFRCDPISEHNRLYWYRQTLGQGPEFLTYFQNEAQLEKSRLLSDRFSAERPKGSFSTLEIQRTEQGDSAMYLCASTLRTAGGQRDEQFFGPGTRLTVL.

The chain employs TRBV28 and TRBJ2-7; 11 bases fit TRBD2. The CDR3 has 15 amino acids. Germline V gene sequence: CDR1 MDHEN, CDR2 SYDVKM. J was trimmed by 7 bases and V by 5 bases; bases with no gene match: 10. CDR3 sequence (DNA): TGTGCCAGCAGTCCCGAACCTAGCGGGAGGTGGGAGCAGTACTTC. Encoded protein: CASSPEPSGRWEQYF.

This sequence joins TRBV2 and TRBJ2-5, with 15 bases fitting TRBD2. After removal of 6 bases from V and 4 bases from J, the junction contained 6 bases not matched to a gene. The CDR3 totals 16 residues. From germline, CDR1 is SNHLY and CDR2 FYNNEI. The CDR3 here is CASSGLAGGPRETQYF. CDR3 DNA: TGTGCCAGCAGCGGACTAGCGGGGGGGCCTCGAGAGACCCAGTACTTC. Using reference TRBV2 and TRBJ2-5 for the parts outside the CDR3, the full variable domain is EPEVTQTPSHQVTQMGQEVILRCVPISNHLYFYWYRQILGQKVEFLVSFYNNEISEKSEIFDDQFSVERPDGSNFTLKIRSTKLEDSAMYFCASSGLAGGPRETQYFGPGTRLLVL.

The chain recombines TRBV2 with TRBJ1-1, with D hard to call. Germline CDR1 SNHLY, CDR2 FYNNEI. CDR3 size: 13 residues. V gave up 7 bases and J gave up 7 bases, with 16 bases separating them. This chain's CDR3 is CASTYNQAYEAFF. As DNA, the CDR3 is TGTGCCAGCACCTACAACCAGGCGTATGAAGCTTTCTTT.

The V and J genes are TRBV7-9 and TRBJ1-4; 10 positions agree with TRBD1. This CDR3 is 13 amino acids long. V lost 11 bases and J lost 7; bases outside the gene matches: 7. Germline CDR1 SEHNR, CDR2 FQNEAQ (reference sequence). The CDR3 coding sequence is TGTGCCTGTCGGGGACAGGGGAGTGAAAAACTGTTTTTT. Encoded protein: CACRGQGSEKLFF.

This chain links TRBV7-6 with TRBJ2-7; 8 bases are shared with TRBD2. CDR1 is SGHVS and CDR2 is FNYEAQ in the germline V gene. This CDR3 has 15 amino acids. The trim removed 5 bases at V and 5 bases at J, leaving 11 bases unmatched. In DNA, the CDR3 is TGTGCCAGCAGCGACCCGGGACTAGAGTCCCACGAGCAGTACTTC. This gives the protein CASSDPGLESHEQYF. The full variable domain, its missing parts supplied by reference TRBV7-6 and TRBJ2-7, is GAGVSQSPRYKVTKRGQDVALRCDPISGHVSLYWYRQALGQGPEFLTYFNYEAQQDKSGLPNDRFSAERPEGSISTLTIQRTEQRDSAMYRCASSDPGLESHEQYFGPGTRLTVT.

This chain's CDR3 is CASSRNDRDEAFF. CDR3 bases: TGTGCCAGCAGTCGAAACGACAGGGATGAAGCTTTCTTT. The chain combines TRBV28 with TRBJ1-1; TRBD1 matches 7 bases. Germline V gene data show CDR1 as MDHEN and CDR2 as SYDVKM. The CDR3 extends over 13 amino acids. Losses at the gene ends were 5 bases for V and 7 bases for J; bases not matched to a gene: 7.

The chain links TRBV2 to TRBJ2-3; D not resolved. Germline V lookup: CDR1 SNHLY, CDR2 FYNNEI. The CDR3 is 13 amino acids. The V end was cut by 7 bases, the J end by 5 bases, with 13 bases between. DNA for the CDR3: TGTGCCAGCAAAGAGCGTGGTAGAGATACGCAGTATTTT. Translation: CASKERGRDTQYF.

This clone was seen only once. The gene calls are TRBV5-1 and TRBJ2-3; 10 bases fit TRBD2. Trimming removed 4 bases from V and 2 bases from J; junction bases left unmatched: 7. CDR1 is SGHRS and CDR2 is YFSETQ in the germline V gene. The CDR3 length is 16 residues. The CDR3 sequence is CASSVLAGGNTDTQYF. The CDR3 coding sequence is TGCGCCAGCAGCGTGTTAGCGGGAGGTAACACAGATACGCAGTATTTT.

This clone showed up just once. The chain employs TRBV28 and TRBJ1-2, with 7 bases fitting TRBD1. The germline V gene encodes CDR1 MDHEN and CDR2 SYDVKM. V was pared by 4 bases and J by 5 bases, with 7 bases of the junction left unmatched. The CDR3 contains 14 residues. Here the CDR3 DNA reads TGTGCCAGCAGTTCACAGGGGCCAAGTTATGGCTACACCTTC. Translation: CASSSQGPSYGYTF.

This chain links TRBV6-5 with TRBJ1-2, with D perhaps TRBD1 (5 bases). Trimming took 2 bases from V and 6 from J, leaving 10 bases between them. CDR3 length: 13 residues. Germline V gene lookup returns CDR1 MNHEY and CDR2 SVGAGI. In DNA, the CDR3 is TGTGCCAGCAGTTACATAGCAGGGAATGGCTACACCTTC. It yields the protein CASSYIAGNGYTF.

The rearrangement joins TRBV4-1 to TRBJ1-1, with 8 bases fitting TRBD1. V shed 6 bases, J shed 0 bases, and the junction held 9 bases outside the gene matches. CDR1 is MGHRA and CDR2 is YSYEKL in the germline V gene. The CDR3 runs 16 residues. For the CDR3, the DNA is TGCGCCAGCAGTCAAAGGCAGGACAGGGTGAACACTGAAGCTTTCTTT. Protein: CASSQRQDRVNTEAFF.

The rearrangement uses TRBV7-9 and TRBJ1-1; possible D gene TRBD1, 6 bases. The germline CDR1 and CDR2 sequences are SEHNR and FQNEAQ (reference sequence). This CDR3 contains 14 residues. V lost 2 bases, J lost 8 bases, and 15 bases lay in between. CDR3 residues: CASSLSGTLLEAFF. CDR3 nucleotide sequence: TGTGCCAGCAGCTTATCGGGGACACTCCTGGAAGCTTTCTTT.

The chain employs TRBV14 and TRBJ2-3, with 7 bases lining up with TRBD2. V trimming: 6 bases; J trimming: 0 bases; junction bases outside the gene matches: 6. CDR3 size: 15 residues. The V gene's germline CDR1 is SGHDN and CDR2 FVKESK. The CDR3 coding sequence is TGTGCCAGCAGGCCGAGCGGGGCTAGCACAGATACGCAGTATTTT. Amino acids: CASRPSGASTDTQYF.

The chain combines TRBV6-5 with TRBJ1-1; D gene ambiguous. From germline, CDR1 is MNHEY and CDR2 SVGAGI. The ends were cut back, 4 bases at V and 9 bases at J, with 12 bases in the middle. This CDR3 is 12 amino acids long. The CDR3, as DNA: TGTGCCAGCAGTTTTAGAGGGTTACAAGCTTTCTTT. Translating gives CASSFRGLQAFF.

The CDR3 nucleotides read TGTGCCAGCAGTGTATCCGGGACACATCAGCCCCAGCATTTT. Translated, it gives CASSVSGTHQPQHF. The chain uses TRBV25-1 and TRBJ1-5; TRBD1 might be the D (6 bases). Per germline, CDR1 MGHDK and CDR2 SYGVNS. CDR3 length equals 14 residues. Deletions cut 4 bases from V and 5 bases from J, with 12 bases between.

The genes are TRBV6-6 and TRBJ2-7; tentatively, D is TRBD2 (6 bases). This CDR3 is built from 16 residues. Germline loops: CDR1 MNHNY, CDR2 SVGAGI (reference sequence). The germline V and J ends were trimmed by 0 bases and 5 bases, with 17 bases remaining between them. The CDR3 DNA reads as TGTGCCAGCAGTTACTCCGGCTGGGAGGTAAGCGACGAGCAGTACTTC. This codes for CASSYSGWEVSDEQYF.

CDR3 bases: TGTGCCAGCAGCCCAACCGGACAGATCCCTGCGGGGGAGCTGTTTTTT. Amino acid sequence: CASSPTGQIPAGELFF. V is TRBV7-9 and J is TRBJ2-2; TRBD1 might be the D (6 bases). Germline-derived CDR1 and CDR2 are SEHNR and FQNEAQ (reference sequence). The V end was cut by 5 bases, the J end by 8 bases, with 21 bases between. This CDR3 contains 16 residues.

The CDR3 bases are TGTGCCTGGAGTGTCGGGACTAGCGGGGCCTACGAGCAGTACTTC. Translating it yields CAWSVGTSGAYEQYF. The rearrangement uses TRBV30 and TRBJ2-7, with 13 bases identical to TRBD2. V dropped 0 bases and J dropped 2; count of bases not matched to a gene: 1. Germline V gives CDR1 GTSNPN, CDR2 SVGIG (reference sequence). CDR3 length: 15 amino acids.

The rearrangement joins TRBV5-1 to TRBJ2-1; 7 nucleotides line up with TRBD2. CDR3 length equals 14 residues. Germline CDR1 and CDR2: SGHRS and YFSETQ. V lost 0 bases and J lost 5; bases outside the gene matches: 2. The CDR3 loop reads CASSLVGGNNEQFF. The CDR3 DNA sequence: TGCGCCAGCAGCTTGGTCGGGGGGAACAATGAGCAGTTCTTC.

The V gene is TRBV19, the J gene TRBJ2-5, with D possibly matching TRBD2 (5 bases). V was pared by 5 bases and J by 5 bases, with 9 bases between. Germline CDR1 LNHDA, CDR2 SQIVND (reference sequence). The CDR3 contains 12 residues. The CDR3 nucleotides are TGTGCCAGTAGTCGGGATGGGGAGACCCAGTACTTC. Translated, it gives CASSRDGETQYF.

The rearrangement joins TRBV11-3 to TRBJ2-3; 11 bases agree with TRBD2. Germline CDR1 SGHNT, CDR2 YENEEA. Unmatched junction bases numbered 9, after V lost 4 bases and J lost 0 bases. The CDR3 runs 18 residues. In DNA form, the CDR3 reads TGTGCCAGCAGCTATCCTCTGGGACTAGCGGCTAGCACAGATACGCAGTATTTT. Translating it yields CASSYPLGLAASTDTQYF.

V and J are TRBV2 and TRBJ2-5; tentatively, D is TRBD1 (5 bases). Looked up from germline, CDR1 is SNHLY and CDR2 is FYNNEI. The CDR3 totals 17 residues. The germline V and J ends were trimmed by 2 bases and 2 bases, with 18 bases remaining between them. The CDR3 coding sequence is TGTGCCAGCAGTGAAAACCCCAGTGGCAGGGTTCAAGAGACCCAGTACTTC. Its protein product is CASSENPSGRVQETQYF.

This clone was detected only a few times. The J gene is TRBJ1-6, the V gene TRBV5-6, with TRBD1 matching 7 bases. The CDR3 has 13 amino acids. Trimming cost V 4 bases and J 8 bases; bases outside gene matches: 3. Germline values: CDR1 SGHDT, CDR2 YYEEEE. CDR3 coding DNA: TGTGCCAGCAGCGGACAGGTCGATTCACCCCTCCACTTT. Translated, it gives CASSGQVDSPLHF.